A selection of T cell receptor beta chains follows, all from one sample in a study of CD8+CD57+ T cells in acquired aplastic anemia. TCRdb itself ran the reads through MiXCR, one entry per CDR3 protein. The sample comprises hundreds of thousands of distinct CDR3 sequences, about a third of which are singletons, and less than 1% rests with the top ten. Sequencing input: sorted CD4+, CD8+, or CD8+CD57+ T cells (not recorded which) from PBMCs. All receptors come from a human donor with aplastic anemia. Both conserved end residues are part of each CDR3. Fields, in order: clone size, J gene, V gene, D gene, CDR3 DNA, CDR3 protein. D genes are given only for firm matches. The size entry is marked missing in some rows and otherwise reads once, few, many or a size class.

NA TRBJ1-2 TRBV14 TRBD1 TGTGCCAGCAGCCAAGATGCAGGGGGCTATGGCTACACCTTC CASSQDAGGYGYTF
many TRBJ1-4 TRBV19 NA TGTGCCAGTAGTATAAACAGGGAGGGAAAACTGTTTTTT CASSINREGKLFF
few TRBJ2-3 TRBV27 NA TGTGCCAGCAGTTTATATTCCGGCCCAGATACGCAGTATTTT CASSLYSGPDTQYF
NA TRBJ2-6 TRBV7-3 TRBD1 TGTGCCAGCAGCCTGACAGGGGCAAGCTCTGGGGCCAACGTCCTGACTTTC CASSLTGASSGANVLTF
many TRBJ2-7 TRBV29-1 TRBD2 TGCAGCGTTGCTCTAGCGGTGTCAACCTACGAGCAGTACTTC CSVALAVSTYEQYF
NA TRBJ1-1 TRBV11-1 TRBD1 TGTGCCAGCAGCTTGCGTCCCGGGACAGCGAACACTGAAGCTTTCTTT CASSLRPGTANTEAFF
few TRBJ1-2 TRBV7-9 NA TGTGCCAGCAGCTCAGCTACCGGGGACTACACCTTC CASSSATGDYTF
NA TRBJ2-2 TRBV2 NA TGTGCCAGCAGTGACCTCAGGGGCACCGGGGAGCTGTTTTTT CASSDLRGTGELFF
many TRBJ2-5 TRBV29-1 TRBD1 TGCAGCGTTGGCCAGGGGGCAAAAGAGACCCAGTACTTC CSVGQGAKETQYF
NA TRBJ1-4 TRBV4-1 NA TGCGCCAGCAGCCTCACAGGGCTGGCTAATGAAAAACTGTTTTTT CASSLTGLANEKLFF